Given below is one T cell receptor (beta chain) in context. Germline CDR1 and CDR2: SGHTA and FQGNSA. Trimming stripped 1 base from V and 1 base from J, with 13 bases between. The CDR3 consists of 16 residues. TCRdb's table, derived via immunoSEQ multiplex PCR, lists solely in-frame clones and lacks some. The sample holds about 200,000 clones, roughly 84% seen once. The source of the sample is a study of blood T cell repertoires in COVID-19. What was sequenced was peripheral blood. This chain uses TRBV7-2 with TRBJ1-1; tentatively, D is TRBD1 (5 bases). This clonotype was sampled from a human donor in a cohort sampled during active COVID-19. In DNA form, the CDR3 reads TGTGCCAGCAGCTTAGGTGGTGGGGGAGGGAACACTGAAGCTTTCTTT. Amino acid sequence: CASSLGGGGGNTEAFF.